This is a list of T cell receptor beta chains from one sample in a study of shared clonotypes between healthy human individuals. Clones were sequenced by immunoSEQ multiplex PCR, and TCRdb holds only the in-frame ones, with some missing. The data show about 1.4 million clones, with around 97% seen just once and over 1% held by the top ten. Material for sequencing was naive CD4+ T cells sorted from blood. The receptors originated from a man aged 30 to 39 in good health. Both conserved end residues are part of each CDR3. D genes are given only for firm matches. Size values are once, few and many counts, or a class for expanded clones, and some rows have none.

d_call j_call v_call clone_size cdr3_nt cdr3_aa
TRBD2 TRBJ2-1 TRBV5-1 . TGCGCCAGCAGCTTCGAACTAGCGGGAGGTAATGAGCAGTTCTTC CASSFELAGGNEQFF
TRBD1 TRBJ2-3 TRBV9 . TGTGCCAGCAGCGCCAGGGGGCAGGGACCAGATACGCAGTATTTT CASSARGQGPDTQYF
. TRBJ2-7 TRBV28 once TGTGCCAGCAGTTTATCAGGGAGCTCCTACGAGCAGTACTTC CASSLSGSSYEQYF
. TRBJ2-5 TRBV27 . TGTGCCAGCAGTTCGTTGGGAGGACCGGAGACCCAGTACTTC CASSSLGGPETQYF
. TRBJ1-2 TRBV18 . TGTGCCAGCTCACCAAATCCTACCCGGGGGGGCTATGGCTACACCTTC CASSPNPTRGGYGYTF
TRBD1 TRBJ2-6 TRBV27 . TGTGCCAGCAGTTCACCAGGGACAGCCTCTGGGGCCAACGTCCTGACTTTC CASSSPGTASGANVLTF
TRBD2 TRBJ2-5 TRBV7-9 . TGTGCCAGCAGCCGGACTAGCGGAACGTACCAAGAGACCCAGTACTTC CASSRTSGTYQETQYF
. TRBJ2-4 TRBV21-1 . TGTGCCAGCAGCAAAGCGGCGCAGGCCAAAAACATTCAGTACTTC CASSKAAQAKNIQYF
. TRBJ2-1 TRBV12-1 . TGTGCCAGCAGATGGCGGTTGCTTTCCTACAATGAGCAGTTCTTC CASRWRLLSYNEQFF
. TRBJ2-2 TRBV9 . TGTGCCAGCAGCGTAGACAGGTTGAACACCGGGGAGCTGTTTTTT CASSVDRLNTGELFF
. TRBJ2-5 TRBV5-5 . TGTGCCAGCAGACCGGAGTCAGGACGGGAGACCCAGTACTTC CASRPESGRETQYF
. TRBJ1-3 TRBV28 . TGTGCCGAACTAGGTTTTCCCATTGACCGATTCCGATCTGGAAACACCATATATTTT CAELGFPIDRFRSGNTIYF
TRBD1 TRBJ1-4 TRBV10-3 . TGTGCCATCAGTGAATCGACAGGGGAGAATGAAAAACTGTTTTTT CAISESTGENEKLFF
. TRBJ1-5 TRBV5-8 . TGTGCCAGCAGCTCGAGCCCGAATAGCAATCAGCCCCAGCATTTT CASSSSPNSNQPQHF
. TRBJ2-1 TRBV27 once TGTGCCAGCACCCAAAGTAGTGAGCAGTTCTTC CASTQSSEQFF
. TRBJ2-1 TRBV11-2 . TGTGCCAGCAGCCCCCCGGGACTCCGACGCCGGGGCTACAATGAGCAGTTCTTC CASSPPGLRRRGYNEQFF
. TRBJ2-2 TRBV29-1 . TGCAGCGCCCTAGAGGCCGGGGAGCTGTTTTTT CSALEAGELFF